These T cell receptor beta chains were read from a single sample in a study of blood T cells in healthy people across ages. In TCRdb, the 5' RACE reads were re-called with MiXCR into one record per CDR3 protein. The repertoire holds some 1,000,000 distinct CDR3 sequences, with 20% to 25% as singletons. This same sample was also taken into another study, of T cells of mothers and their children.

The sample taken for sequencing was blood. The receptors were sampled from a girl aged 2 to 10 in good health. Each CDR3 is given with its conserved first and last residue. The order of the fields is D gene, V gene, clone size, J gene, CDR3 protein, CDR3 DNA. The D gene is left open where the match is weak. A row's size may be missing; if present it is once, few, many or a size class.

D: .
V: TRBV10-2
size: few
J: TRBJ2-1
CDR3: CASKGWLLNEQFF
DNA: TGCGCCAGCAAGGGTTGGCTCCTCAATGAGCAGTTCTTC

D: TRBD2
V: TRBV6-2/TRBV6-3
size: .
J: TRBJ2-5
CDR3: CASSYGLAVIQETQYF
DNA: TGTGCCAGCAGTTACGGCCTAGCGGTTATCCAAGAGACCCAGTACTTC

D: .
V: TRBV27
size: few
J: TRBJ2-7
CDR3: CASSLRGEIYEQYF
DNA: TGTGCCAGCAGTTTAAGGGGAGAAATCTACGAGCAGTACTTC

D: .
V: TRBV20-1
size: .
J: TRBJ2-1
CDR3: CSASTSDTIYNEQFF
DNA: TGCAGTGCCTCCACCTCAGATACTATATACAATGAGCAGTTCTTC

D: .
V: TRBV13
size: .
J: TRBJ2-1
CDR3: CASSQAGEGEQFF
DNA: TGTGCCAGCAGCCAAGCAGGGGAGGGTGAGCAGTTCTTC

D: TRBD2
V: TRBV12-3/TRBV12-4
size: .
J: TRBJ2-5
CDR3: CASSRISGGQETQYF
DNA: TGTGCCAGCAGCCGGATTAGCGGGGGCCAAGAGACCCAGTACTTC

D: .
V: TRBV29-1
size: .
J: TRBJ2-5
CDR3: CSVTTQSGWETQYF
DNA: TGCAGCGTCACCACCCAGTCTGGTTGGGAGACCCAGTACTTC

D: .
V: TRBV29-1
size: .
J: TRBJ2-7
CDR3: CSVAGLVGIHEQYF
DNA: TGCAGCGTCGCGGGCCTGGTAGGGATCCACGAGCAGTACTTC

D: TRBD2
V: TRBV4-1
size: few
J: TRBJ2-1
CDR3: CASSQGNSGRDEQFF
DNA: TGCGCCAGCAGCCAAGGGAATAGCGGGAGAGATGAGCAGTTCTTC

D: TRBD2
V: TRBV18
size: few
J: TRBJ2-1
CDR3: CARSPPLAGKVHEQFF
DNA: TGTGCCCGCTCACCCCCACTAGCGGGAAAGGTACATGAGCAGTTCTTC